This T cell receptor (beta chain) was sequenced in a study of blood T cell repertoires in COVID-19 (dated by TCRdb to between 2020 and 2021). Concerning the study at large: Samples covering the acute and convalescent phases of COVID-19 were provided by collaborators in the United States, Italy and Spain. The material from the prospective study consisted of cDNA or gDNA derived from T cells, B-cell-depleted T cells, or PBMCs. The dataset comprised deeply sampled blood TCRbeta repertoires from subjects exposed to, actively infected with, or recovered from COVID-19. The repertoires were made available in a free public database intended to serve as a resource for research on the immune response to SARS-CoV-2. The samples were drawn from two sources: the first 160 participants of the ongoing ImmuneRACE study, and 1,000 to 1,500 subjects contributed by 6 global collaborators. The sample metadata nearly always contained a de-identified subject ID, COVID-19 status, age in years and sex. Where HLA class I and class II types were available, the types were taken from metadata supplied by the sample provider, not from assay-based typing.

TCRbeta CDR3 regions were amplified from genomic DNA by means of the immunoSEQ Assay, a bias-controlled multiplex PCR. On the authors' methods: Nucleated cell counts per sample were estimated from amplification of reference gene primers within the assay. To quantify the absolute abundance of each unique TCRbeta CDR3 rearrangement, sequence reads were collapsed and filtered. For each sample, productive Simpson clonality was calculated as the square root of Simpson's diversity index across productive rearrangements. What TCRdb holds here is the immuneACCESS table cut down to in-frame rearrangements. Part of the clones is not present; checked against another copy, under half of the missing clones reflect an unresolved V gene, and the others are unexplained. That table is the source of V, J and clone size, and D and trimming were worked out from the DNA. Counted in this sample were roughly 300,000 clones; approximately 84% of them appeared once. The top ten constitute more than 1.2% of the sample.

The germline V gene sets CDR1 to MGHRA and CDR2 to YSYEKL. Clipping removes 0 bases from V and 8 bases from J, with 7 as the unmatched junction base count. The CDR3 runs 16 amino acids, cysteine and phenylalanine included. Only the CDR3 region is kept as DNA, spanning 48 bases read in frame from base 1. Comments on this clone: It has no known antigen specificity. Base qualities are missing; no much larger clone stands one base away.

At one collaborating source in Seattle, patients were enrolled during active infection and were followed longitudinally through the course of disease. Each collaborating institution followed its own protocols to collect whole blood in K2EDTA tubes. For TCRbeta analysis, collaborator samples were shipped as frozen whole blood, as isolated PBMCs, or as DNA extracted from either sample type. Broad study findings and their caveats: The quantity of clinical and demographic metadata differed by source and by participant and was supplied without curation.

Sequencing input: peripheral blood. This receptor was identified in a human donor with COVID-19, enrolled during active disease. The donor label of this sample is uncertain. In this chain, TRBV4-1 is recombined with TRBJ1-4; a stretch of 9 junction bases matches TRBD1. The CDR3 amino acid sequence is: CASSQDTGGIEEKLFF. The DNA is TGCGCCAGCAGCCAAGACACAGGGGGCATTGAGGAAAAACTGTTTTTT.